The clone carrying this TCR beta chain appeared a few times. Antigen: not known. This sample was taken from a study of memory CD4+ T cells and cytomegalovirus serostatus. Sequencing used immunoSEQ multiplex PCR; TCRdb keeps in-frame clones, though not all of them. The sample records tens of thousands of clones, roughly 77% being singletons. Trimming shortened V by 5 bases and J by 7 bases, and 20 bases separated the two germline ends. The CDR3 is 15 residues long. Germline CDR1 is MDHEN and CDR2 is SYDVKM. Study outcomes and limitations: The CMV-associated TCR signature appears largely within the CD4+ memory repertoire.

Single viable CD3+CD4+CD8-CD45RO+ cells were sorted as the memory CD4+ T cells. Total CD4+ T cells were enriched by CD4 positive selection. The V and J genes are TRBV28 and TRBJ1-2, with D possibly TRBD1 on 5 matching bases. Sequencing input: memory CD4+ T cells from blood. The TCR sequence derives from an adult in good health and CMV-seropositive. Here the CDR3 DNA reads TGTGCCAGCAGTCGCAACCGGGACGGAGGCCTTGGCTACACCTTC. It translates to CASSRNRDGGLGYTF.